The 7 T cell receptor beta chains in this list originate from one sample, sequenced in a study of shared clonotypes between healthy human individuals. The table came from immunoSEQ multiplex PCR; TCRdb's copy has only in-frame clones and leaves some out. The data hold 950,000 to 1,100,000 clones, with approximately 76% observed a single time. The sequenced sample consisted of memory CD4+ T cells sorted from blood. The subset: CD45RA-negative fraction. The source of these receptors is a man aged 18 to 30 in good health.

The rearrangement links TRBV5-6 to TRBJ1-4, with a weak D call TRBD1 (6 bases). The CDR3 consists of 15 residues. V was shortened by 0 bases and J by 5 bases, with 11 bases between the two germline ends. Germline CDR1 SGHDT, CDR2 YYEEEE. The CDR3 is CASSLGRGGNEKLFF. The CDR3 region has the DNA TGTGCCAGCAGCTTGGGCAGGGGTGGGAATGAAAAACTGTTTTTT.

This chain uses TRBV14 with TRBJ2-7; perhaps TRBD2 as D (5 bases). V was pared by 6 bases and J by 2 bases, with 11 bases between. Germline CDR1 reads SGHDN; CDR2 reads FVKESK. The CDR3 is 13 amino acids. The CDR3 loop reads CASSPSSAYEQYF. CDR3 sequence (DNA): TGTGCCAGCAGTCCTAGCTCGGCCTACGAGCAGTACTTC.

The chain recombines TRBV18 with TRBJ2-7; 12 bases map to TRBD2. CDR1 and CDR2 from the germline V gene are KGHSH and LQKENI. The CDR3 extends over 14 amino acids. The trim removed 6 bases at V and 2 bases at J, leaving 2 bases unmatched. The CDR3 is CASSWTSGTYEQYF. CDR3 coding DNA: TGTGCCAGCTCCTGGACTAGCGGGACCTACGAGCAGTACTTC.

V and J are TRBV7-8 and TRBJ1-6; unclear D gene. The CDR3 extends over 16 amino acids. Germline loops: CDR1 SGHVS, CDR2 FQNEAQ. Trimming left V 1 base short and J 6 bases short, with 13 bases between. DNA for the CDR3: TGTGCCAGCAGCTTAGGCACAAAAGGGCCTAATTCACCCCTCCACTTT. Residues: CASSLGTKGPNSPLHF.

This clone is a singleton in its sample. The V call is TRBV18, the J call TRBJ1-3; TRBD1 is a possible D gene (6 bases). Germline-derived CDR1 and CDR2 are KGHSH and LQKENI. V was shortened by 3 bases and J by 3 bases, with 18 bases between the two germline ends. This CDR3 region has 17 residues. The CDR3 bases are TGTGCCAGCTCACCGGGACATCGAGACGGCTATGGAAACACCATATATTTT. Encoded protein: CASSPGHRDGYGNTIYF. Full variable domain (missing parts from reference TRBV18 and TRBJ1-3): NAGVMQNPRHLVRRRGQEARLRCSPMKGHSHVYWYRQLPEEGLKFMVYLQKENIIDESGMPKERFSAEFPKEGPSILRIQQVVRGDSAAYFCASSPGHRDGYGNTIYFGEGSWLTVV.

The rearrangement joins TRBV2 to TRBJ2-2, with TRBD2 as a possible D gene (7 bases). Germline values: CDR1 SNHLY, CDR2 FYNNEI. CDR3 length equals 14 residues. V lost 8 bases, J lost 4 bases, and 14 bases lay in between. The CDR3 sequence is CASQGGAGTGELFF. CDR3 bases: TGTGCCAGCCAAGGGGGGGCCGGCACCGGGGAGCTGTTTTTT.

The genes are TRBV19 and TRBJ2-2; 9 nucleotides line up with TRBD1. The V gene end was trimmed by 5 bases and the J gene end by 3 bases; junction bases not matched to a gene: 7. The CDR3 is 16 amino acids. The germline V gene encodes CDR1 LNHDA and CDR2 SQIVND (reference sequence). The CDR3 spells CASSRSRQGDTGELFF. The CDR3 region has the DNA TGTGCCAGTAGTCGTTCGCGACAGGGGGACACCGGGGAGCTGTTTTTT. The complete variable domain, with remaining parts taken from reference TRBV19 and TRBJ2-2, reads DGGITQSPKYLFRKEGQNVTLSCEQNLNHDAMYWYRQDPGQGLRLIYYSQIVNDFQKGDIAEGYSVSREKKESFPLTVTSAQKNPTAFYLCASSRSRQGDTGELFFGEGSRLTVL.